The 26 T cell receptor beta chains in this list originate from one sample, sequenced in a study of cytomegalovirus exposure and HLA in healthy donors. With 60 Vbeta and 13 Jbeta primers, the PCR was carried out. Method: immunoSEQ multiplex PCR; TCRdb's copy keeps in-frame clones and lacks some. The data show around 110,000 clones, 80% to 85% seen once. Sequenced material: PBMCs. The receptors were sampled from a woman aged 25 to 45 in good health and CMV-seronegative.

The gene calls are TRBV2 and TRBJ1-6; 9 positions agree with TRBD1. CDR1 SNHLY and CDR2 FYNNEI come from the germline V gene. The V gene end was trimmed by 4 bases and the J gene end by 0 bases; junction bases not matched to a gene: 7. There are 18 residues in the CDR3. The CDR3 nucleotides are TGTGCCAGCAGTGGGGACAGGGATGGAAGCTCCTATAATTCACCCCTCCACTTT. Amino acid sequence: CASSGDRDGSSYNSPLHF.

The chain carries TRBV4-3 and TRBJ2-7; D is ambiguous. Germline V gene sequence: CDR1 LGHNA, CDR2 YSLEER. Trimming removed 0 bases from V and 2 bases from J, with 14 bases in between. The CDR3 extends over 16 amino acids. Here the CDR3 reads CASSQDPGPSPYEQYF. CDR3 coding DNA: TGCGCCAGCAGCCAAGACCCAGGCCCGTCACCCTACGAGCAGTACTTC.

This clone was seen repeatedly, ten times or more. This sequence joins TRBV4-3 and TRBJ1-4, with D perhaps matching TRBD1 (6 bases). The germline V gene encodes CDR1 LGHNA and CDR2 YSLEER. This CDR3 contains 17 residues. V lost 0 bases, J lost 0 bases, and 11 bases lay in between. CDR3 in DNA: TGCGCCAGCAGCCAAGACAGGGGCGATGCAACTAATGAAAAACTGTTTTTT. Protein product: CASSQDRGDATNEKLFF.

As DNA, the CDR3 is TGCGCCAGCAGCTTGGTGGGACAACTCACAGATACGCAGTATTTT. The encoded protein is CASSLVGQLTDTQYF. The V call is TRBV5-1, the J call TRBJ2-3; D is possibly TRBD1 (6 bases). CDR1 and CDR2 from the germline V gene are SGHRS and YFSETQ. Trimming cost V 0 bases and J 2 bases, with 10 bases left between them. The CDR3 sequence is 15 residues long.

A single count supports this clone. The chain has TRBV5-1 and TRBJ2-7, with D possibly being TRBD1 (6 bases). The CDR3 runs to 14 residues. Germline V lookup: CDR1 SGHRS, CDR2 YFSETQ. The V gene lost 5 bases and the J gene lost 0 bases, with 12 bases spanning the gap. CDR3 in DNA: TGCGCCAGCAGAACTCAGGGGAGCTCCTACGAGCAGTACTTC. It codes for CASRTQGSSYEQYF.

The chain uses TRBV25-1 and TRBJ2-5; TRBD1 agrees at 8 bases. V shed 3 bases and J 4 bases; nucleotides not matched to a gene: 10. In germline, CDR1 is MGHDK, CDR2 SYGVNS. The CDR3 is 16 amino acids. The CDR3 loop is CASSDPGTGMRETQYF. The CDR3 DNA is TGTGCCAGCAGTGACCCCGGGACAGGTATGAGAGAGACCCAGTACTTC.

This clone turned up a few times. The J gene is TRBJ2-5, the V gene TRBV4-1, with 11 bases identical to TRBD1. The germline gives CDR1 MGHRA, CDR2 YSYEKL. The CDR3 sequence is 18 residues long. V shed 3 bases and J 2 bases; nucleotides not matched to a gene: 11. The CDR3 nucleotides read TGCGCCAGCAGCCAGGTCCCGGGACAGGGGGGTCGGCAAGAGACCCAGTACTTC. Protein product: CASSQVPGQGGRQETQYF.

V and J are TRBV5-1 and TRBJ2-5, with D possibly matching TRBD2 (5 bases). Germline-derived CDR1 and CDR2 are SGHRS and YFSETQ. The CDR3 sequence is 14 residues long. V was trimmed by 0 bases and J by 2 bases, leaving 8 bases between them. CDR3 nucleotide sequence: TGCGCCAGCAGCTTGGACAGAGGGCAAGAGACCCAGTACTTC. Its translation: CASSLDRGQETQYF.

This CDR3 is CASRTPGTVEAFF. In DNA form, the CDR3 reads TGTGCCAGTAGGACACCTGGAACCGTTGAAGCTTTCTTT. The rearrangement links TRBV19 to TRBJ1-1; D is unresolved. V shed 6 bases and J shed 7 bases, with 15 bases lying between them. CDR1 is LNHDA, CDR2 SQIVND, per germline (reference sequence). This CDR3 region has 13 residues.

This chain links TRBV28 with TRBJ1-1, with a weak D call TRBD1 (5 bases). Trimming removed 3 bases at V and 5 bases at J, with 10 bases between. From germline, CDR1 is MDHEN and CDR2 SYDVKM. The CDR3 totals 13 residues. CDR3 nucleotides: TGTGCCAGCAGTTTGGGGGGATTTACTGAAGCTTTCTTT. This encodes CASSLGGFTEAFF.

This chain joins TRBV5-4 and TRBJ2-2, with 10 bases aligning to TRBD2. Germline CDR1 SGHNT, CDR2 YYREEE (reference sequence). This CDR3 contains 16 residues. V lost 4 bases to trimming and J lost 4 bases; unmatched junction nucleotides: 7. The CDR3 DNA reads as TGTGCCAGCAGCCCGGCCGGGACTAGCGTCACCGGGGAGCTGTTTTTT. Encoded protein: CASSPAGTSVTGELFF.

The CDR3 DNA is TGTGCCAGCAGCGCCGGACAGGGGGCGCGAAAGACCCAGTACTTC. Amino acid sequence: CASSAGQGARKTQYF. This chain uses TRBV7-9 with TRBJ2-5; 11 bases align to TRBD1. This CDR3 is 15 amino acids long. The V gene's germline CDR1 is SEHNR and CDR2 FQNEAQ (reference sequence). V lost 5 bases, J lost 6 bases, and 8 bases stayed unmatched. The variable domain in full, completed from reference TRBV7-9 and TRBJ2-5, reads DTGVSQNPRHKITKRGQNVTFRCDPISEHNRLYWYRQTLGQGPEFLTYFQNEAQLEKSRLLSDRFSAERPKGSFSTLEIQRTEQGDSAMYLCASSAGQGARKTQYFGPGTRLLVL.

CDR3 residues: CASSLELASGSYEQYF. DNA of the CDR3: TGTGCCAGCAGCTTAGAGTTGGCTAGCGGGAGCTACGAGCAGTACTTC. The rearrangement uses TRBV7-8 and TRBJ2-7; 10 nucleotides agree with TRBD2. The V and J ends lost 1 base and 3 bases, in that order; junction bases with no gene match: 6. In germline, CDR1 is SGHVS, CDR2 FQNEAQ. The CDR3 totals 16 residues.

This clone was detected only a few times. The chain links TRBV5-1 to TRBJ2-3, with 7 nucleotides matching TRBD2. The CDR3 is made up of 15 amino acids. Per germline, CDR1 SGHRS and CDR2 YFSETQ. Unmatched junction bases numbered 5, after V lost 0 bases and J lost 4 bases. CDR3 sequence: CASSLGAGVADTQYF. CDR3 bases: TGCGCCAGCAGCTTGGGGGCGGGAGTGGCAGATACGCAGTATTTT.

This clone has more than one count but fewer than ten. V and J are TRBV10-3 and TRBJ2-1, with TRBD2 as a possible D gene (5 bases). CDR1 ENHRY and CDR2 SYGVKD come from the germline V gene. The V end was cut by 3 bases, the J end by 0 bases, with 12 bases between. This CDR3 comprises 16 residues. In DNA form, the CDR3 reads TGTGCCATCAGTGATACGACGGGGAGCTCCTACAATGAGCAGTTCTTC. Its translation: CAISDTTGSSYNEQFF.

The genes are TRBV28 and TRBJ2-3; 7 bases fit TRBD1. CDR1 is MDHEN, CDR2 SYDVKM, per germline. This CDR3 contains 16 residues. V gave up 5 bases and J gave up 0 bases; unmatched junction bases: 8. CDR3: CASSAYGTDSTDTQYF. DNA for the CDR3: TGTGCCAGCAGTGCTTACGGGACAGACAGCACAGATACGCAGTATTTT. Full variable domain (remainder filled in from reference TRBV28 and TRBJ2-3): DVKVTQSSRYLVKRTGEKVFLECVQDMDHENMFWYRQDPGLGLRLIYFSYDVKMKEKGDIPEGYSVSREKKERFSLILESASTNQTSMYLCASSAYGTDSTDTQYFGPGTRLTVL.

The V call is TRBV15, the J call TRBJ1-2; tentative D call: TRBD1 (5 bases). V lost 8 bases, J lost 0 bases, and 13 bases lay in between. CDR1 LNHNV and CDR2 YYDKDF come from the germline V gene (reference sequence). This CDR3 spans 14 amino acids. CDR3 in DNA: TGTGCCACCGGCCGGGGGTCGACTAACTATGGCTACACCTTC. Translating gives CATGRGSTNYGYTF.

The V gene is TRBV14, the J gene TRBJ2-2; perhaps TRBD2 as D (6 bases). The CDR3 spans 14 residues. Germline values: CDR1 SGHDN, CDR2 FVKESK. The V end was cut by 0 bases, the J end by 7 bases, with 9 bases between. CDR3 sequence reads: CASSQDWGDGELFF. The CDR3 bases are TGTGCCAGCAGCCAAGATTGGGGGGACGGGGAGCTGTTTTTT.

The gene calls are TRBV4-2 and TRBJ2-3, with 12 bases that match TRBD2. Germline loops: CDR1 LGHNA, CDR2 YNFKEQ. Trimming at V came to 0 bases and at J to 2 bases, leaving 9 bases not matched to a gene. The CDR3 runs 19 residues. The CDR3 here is CASSQDPLAGGLNTDTQYF. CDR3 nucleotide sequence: TGTGCCAGCAGCCAAGATCCACTAGCGGGAGGTCTAAACACAGATACGCAGTATTTT.

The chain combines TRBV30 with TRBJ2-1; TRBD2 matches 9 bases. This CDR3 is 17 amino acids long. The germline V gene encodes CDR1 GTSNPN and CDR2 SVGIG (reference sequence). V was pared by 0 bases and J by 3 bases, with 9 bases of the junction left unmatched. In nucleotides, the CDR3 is TGTGCCTGGAGTGTAACCGAGGCTAGCGGGAACTACAATGAGCAGTTCTTC. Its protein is CAWSVTEASGNYNEQFF.

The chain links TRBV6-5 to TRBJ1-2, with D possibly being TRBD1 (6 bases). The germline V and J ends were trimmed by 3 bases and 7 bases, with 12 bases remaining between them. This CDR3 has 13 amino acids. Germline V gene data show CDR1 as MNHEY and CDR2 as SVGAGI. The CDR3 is CASSYGAGAGYTF. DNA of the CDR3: TGTGCCAGCAGTTATGGGGCAGGGGCTGGCTACACCTTC.

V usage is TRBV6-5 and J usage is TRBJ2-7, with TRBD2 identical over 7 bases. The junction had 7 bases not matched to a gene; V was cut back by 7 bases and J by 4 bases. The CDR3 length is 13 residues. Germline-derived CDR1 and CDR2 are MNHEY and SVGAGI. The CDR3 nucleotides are TGTGCCAGCAAATTGGGGGGGGAGTACGAGCAGTACTTC. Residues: CASKLGGEYEQYF.

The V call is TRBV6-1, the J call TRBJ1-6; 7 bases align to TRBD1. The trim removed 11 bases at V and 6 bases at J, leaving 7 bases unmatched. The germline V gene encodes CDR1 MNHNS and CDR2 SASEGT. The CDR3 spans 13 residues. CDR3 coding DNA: TGTGCCGCCCGGGGACAGAGTAATTCACCCCTCCACTTT. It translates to CAARGQSNSPLHF.

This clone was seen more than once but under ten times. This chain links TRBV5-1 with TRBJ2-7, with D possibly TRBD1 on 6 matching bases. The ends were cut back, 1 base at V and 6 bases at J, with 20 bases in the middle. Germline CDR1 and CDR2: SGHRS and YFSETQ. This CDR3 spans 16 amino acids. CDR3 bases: TGCGCCAGCAGCTTGAGACCGACAGGCCCTTTGTTCGAGCAGTACTTC. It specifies CASSLRPTGPLFEQYF.

The CDR3: CASSVSRGAWETQYF. The CDR3 bases are TGTGCCAGCAGCGTGTCCAGGGGGGCTTGGGAGACCCAGTACTTC. The chain joins TRBV9 to TRBJ2-5; possibly TRBD1 for D (7 bases). The length of the CDR3 is 15 residues. With 2 bases removed from V and 5 bases from J, the gap between germline ends came to 16 bases. Germline assignment: CDR1 SGDLS and CDR2 YYNGEE.

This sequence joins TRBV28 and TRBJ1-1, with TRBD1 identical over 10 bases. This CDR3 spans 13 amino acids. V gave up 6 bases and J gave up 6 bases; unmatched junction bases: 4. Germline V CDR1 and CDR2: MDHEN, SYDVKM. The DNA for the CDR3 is TGTGCCAGCAGGGGACAGGGGAGGGCTGAAGCTTTCTTT. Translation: CASRGQGRAEAFF.